Described below is a single TCR beta chain sequence and its context. Its antigen is as yet unknown. With 60 Vbeta and 13 Jbeta primers, the PCR was carried out. Some clones are missing from TCRdb's copy, which holds only in-frame ones; the method was immunoSEQ multiplex PCR. The sample has about 160,000 clones, 65% to 85% seen once; the top ten hold roughly 0.75%. This entry is derived from a study of cytomegalovirus exposure and HLA in healthy donors. Notes on the study in general: CMV serostatus was the only recorded immune exposure for donors. A missense DCLRE1C variant was associated with V- and J-gene trimming of TCR beta chains in a later analysis, and an independent cohort replicated the association.

V dropped 4 bases and J dropped 5 bases, with 18 bases sitting between them. Germline CDR1 is MGHRA and CDR2 is YSYEKL. CDR3 length: 16 residues. Each donor's status was that of a healthy bone marrow donor. Material: PBMCs. This TCR was recovered from a young woman in good health and CMV-seronegative. The chain employs TRBV4-1 and TRBJ2-4; perhaps TRBD1 as D (6 bases). In DNA, the CDR3 is TGCGCCAGCAGCCTGACTGACAGGCCTAACCAAAACATTCAGTACTTC. Amino acid sequence: CASSLTDRPNQNIQYF.